What follows describes a single TCR beta chain. The sample is drawn from a study of blood T cell repertoires in COVID-19. The CDR3 sequence is 14 residues long. The ends were cut back, 7 bases at V and 0 bases at J, with 13 bases in the middle. Germline CDR1 reads LNHDA; CDR2 reads SQIVND (reference sequence). As processed by the authors: Reference gene primer amplification yielded estimated nucleated cell counts. Profiled with immunoSEQ multiplex PCR; TCRdb holds only in-frame clones, not every one. That table supplies the V and J calls and clone size; D and trimming were determined from the DNA. The repertoire holds approximately 260,000 clones, 89% seen once, with 2.2% in the top ten.

This receptor was obtained from a man aged 50-59 years with acute or convalescent COVID-19. Sequenced material: peripheral blood. J is TRBJ2-7 and V is TRBV19; maybe TRBD1 (6 bases). The chain's CDR3 is CASTDRGTSYEQYF. The CDR3, as DNA: TGTGCCAGTACCGATAGGGGGACCTCCTACGAGCAGTACTTC.